What follows describes a single TCR beta chain. This entry is derived from a study of blood T cell repertoires in COVID-19. Looking at the study overall: Acute and convalescent COVID-19 samples came from the United States, Italy and Spain. Nucleic acid was either cDNA or gDNA, and it came from T cells, B-cell-depleted T cells, or PBMCs.

In the authors' methods: The authors estimated nucleated cell counts from reference gene primer amplification. Data came from immunoSEQ multiplex PCR; TCRdb stores just in-frame clones and leaves some out. The V and J calls and clone size were taken over from that table, and D and trimming were inferred from the DNA. The sample lists some 370,000 clones; roughly nine tenths were seen once. CDR1 is SGHTA and CDR2 is FQGTGA in the germline V gene. The trim removed 1 base at V and 10 bases at J, leaving 7 bases unmatched. CDR3 size: 15 residues. Sequencing used peripheral blood. The sequence was obtained from a man aged 35-49 years with acute or convalescent COVID-19. The genes are TRBV7-3 and TRBJ1-6, with 7 bases identical to TRBD1. CDR3 protein: CASSLSPGGGSPLHF. CDR3 bases: TGTGCCAGCAGCTTAAGTCCAGGGGGAGGATCACCCCTCCACTTT.